The 5 T cell receptor beta chains presented below share a single source sample, sequenced in a study of vaccination effects on CD4 cells after COVID-19. ViraFEST assay sequencing came after antigen-specific CD4+ T cells were expanded with viral peptide pools. Cultured cells yielded isolated CD4+ T cells after nine to ten days. Each vaccine recipient was nucleocapsid antibody negative and had no prior SARS-CoV-2 infection. These receptors lack a known antigen. Clones were read by immunoSEQ multiplex PCR, and TCRdb kept only the in-frame ones, dropping some. The sample carries over 45,000 clones, roughly 76% recorded once. The sample consisted of CD4+ T cells from PBMCs cultured with SARS-CoV-2 spike peptides, taken before COVID-19 vaccination. The receptors here all came from a human donor who received a COVID-19 vaccine.

This chain connects TRBV19 to TRBJ1-5; 8 positions agree with TRBD1. The CDR3 length is 17 residues. Losses at the gene ends were 4 bases for V and 0 bases for J; bases not matched to a gene: 8. Germline CDR1 is LNHDA and CDR2 is SQIVND (reference sequence). The CDR3 protein is CASSRPGTGFSNQPQHF. CDR3 nucleotide sequence: TGTGCCAGTAGTAGACCCGGGACAGGATTTAGCAATCAGCCCCAGCATTTT.

The V and J genes are TRBV9 and TRBJ2-1; no reliable D call. Germline V gene data show CDR1 as SGDLS and CDR2 as YYNGEE. With 3 bases removed from V and 0 bases from J, the gap between germline ends came to 13 bases. The CDR3 loop spans 16 amino acids. The CDR3 DNA follows: TGTGCCAGCAGCGGGGGTACCCCAAGCTCCTACAATGAGCAGTTCTTC. Its translation is CASSGGTPSSYNEQFF.

The chain has TRBV11-3 and TRBJ1-6, with D possibly being TRBD1 (5 bases). The germline V gene has CDR1 SGHNT and CDR2 YENEEA. Trimming cost V 5 bases and J 9 bases, with 11 bases left between them. The CDR3 contains 13 residues. The DNA for the CDR3 is TGTGCCAGCAGCCCCGAGGGGATTTCACCCCTCCACTTT. Translating gives CASSPEGISPLHF.

V gene TRBV11-1 combines with J gene TRBJ1-3; D is unresolved. CDR1 SGHAT and CDR2 FQDESV come from the germline V gene (reference sequence). V was clipped by 5 bases and J by 4 bases, with 9 bases between them. The CDR3 covers 13 residues. The CDR3 DNA follows: TGTGCCAGCAGCCGAGGCTTCGGAAACACCATATATTTT. Protein: CASSRGFGNTIYF.

The genes are TRBV4-1 and TRBJ1-2; unclear D gene. Trimming removed 0 bases from V and 8 bases from J, with 19 bases in between. The CDR3 length is 16 residues. Germline V gene sequence: CDR1 MGHRA, CDR2 YSYEKL. The CDR3 reads CASSQDRIGSFPGYTF. CDR3 coding DNA: TGCGCCAGCAGCCAAGATCGAATAGGGAGTTTTCCCGGCTACACCTTC.